Shown below are 10 T cell receptor beta chains from a single sample sequenced in a study of T cells in Graves' hyperthyroidism and ophthalmopathy. Amplification of TCR beta CDR3 regions used RNA as the template. Primed by the HTBI set, a first-round RT-PCR was run on the TCR CDR3. One entry per CDR3 protein results from TCRdb running MiXCR on the multiplex PCR reads. The repertoire holds about 510,000 distinct CDR3 sequences, 46% seen once, with approximately 44% in the top ten. The specimen sequenced was peripheral blood or thyroid tissue (not recorded which). All receptors come from an adult woman with Graves' disease, either hyperthyroidism or ophthalmopathy (not recorded which).

This clonotype was detected only a few times. The chain combines TRBV7-9 with TRBJ1-5; 7 positions agree with TRBD1. The CDR3 runs 14 residues. Germline V gene data show CDR1 as SEHNR and CDR2 as FQNEAQ (reference sequence). V lost 5 bases, J lost 4 bases, and 5 bases stayed unmatched. The CDR3 DNA follows: TGTGCCAGCAGCATGGGACAGCCGAATCAGCCCCAGCATTTT. Translation: CASSMGQPNQPQHF. The full variable domain, with the rest looked up from reference TRBV7-9 and TRBJ1-5, is DTGVSQNPRHKITKRGQNVTFRCDPISEHNRLYWYRQTLGQGPEFLTYFQNEAQLEKSRLLSDRFSAERPKGSFSTLEIQRTEQGDSAMYLCASSMGQPNQPQHFGDGTRLSIL.

This clonotype has just one count. The genes are TRBV15 and TRBJ2-3, with D possibly matching TRBD2 (5 bases). The V and J ends lost 0 bases and 2 bases respectively, with 12 bases between them. Germline-derived CDR1 and CDR2 are LNHNV and YYDKDF (reference sequence). The CDR3 is 16 residues long. This chain's CDR3 is CATSRDGSGLTDTQYF. The CDR3 nucleotides are TGTGCCACCAGCAGAGATGGGAGCGGTCTCACAGATACGCAGTATTTT.

Only a few counts were recorded for this clonotype. V usage is TRBV10-2 and J usage is TRBJ2-5, with D possibly TRBD2 on 6 matching bases. Germline V gene lookup returns CDR1 WSHSY and CDR2 SAAADI. The CDR3 has 15 residues. V was trimmed by 4 bases and J by 7 bases, leaving 19 bases between them. The CDR3 nucleotides read TGCGCCAGCAGTGGGGGGGTAGGGCTTATAGGGACCCAGTACTTC. Amino acids: CASSGGVGLIGTQYF.

This clonotype was counted only a few times. The rearrangement links TRBV7-7 to TRBJ1-2; TRBD1 matches 8 bases. V shed 5 bases, J shed 0 bases, and the junction held 8 bases outside the gene matches. The CDR3 is 16 residues long. Germline V gene lookup returns CDR1 SSHAT and CDR2 FNYEAQ (reference sequence). The CDR3 protein is CASSRRDRGANYGYTF. CDR3 nucleotide sequence: TGTGCCAGCAGCCGGCGAGACAGGGGAGCTAACTATGGCTACACCTTC.

The J gene is TRBJ1-3, the V gene TRBV10-3; TRBD1 might be the D (6 bases). V was trimmed by 6 bases and J by 4 bases, leaving 16 bases between them. The germline V gene has CDR1 ENHRY and CDR2 SYGVKD. This CDR3 has 15 amino acids. The CDR3 reads CAISAVGGPGNTIYF. In DNA form, the CDR3 reads TGTGCCATCAGCGCCGTGGGGGGGCCGGGAAACACCATATATTTT.

The chain has TRBV29-1 and TRBJ2-5; the match to TRBD2 covers 11 bases. V lost 7 bases and J lost 7; bases outside the gene matches: 5. The CDR3 contains 12 residues. The germline CDR1 and CDR2 sequences are SQVTM and ANQGSEA. CDR3 amino acids: CSGHLAGGTQYF. The CDR3 DNA reads TGCAGCGGACACCTAGCGGGAGGGACCCAGTACTTC. The full variable domain, completed using reference TRBV29-1 and TRBJ2-5, is SAVISQKPSRDICQRGTSLTIQCQVDSQVTMMFWYRQQPGQSLTLIATANQGSEATYESGFVIDKFPISRPNLTFSTLTVSNMSPEDSSIYLCSGHLAGGTQYFGPGTRLLVL.

The CDR3 loop reads CASSLSLAGGELFF. CDR3 sequence (DNA): TGTGCCAGCAGCTTAAGTCTGGCGGGCGGGGAGCTGTTTTTT. This chain connects TRBV7-9 to TRBJ2-2, with D perhaps matching TRBD2 (5 bases). The CDR3 extends over 14 amino acids. Per the germline V gene, CDR1 is SEHNR and CDR2 is FQNEAQ (reference sequence). V dropped 2 bases and J dropped 7 bases, with 11 bases sitting between them.

This clonotype has a handful of counts. This chain uses TRBV7-9 with TRBJ1-1; D not resolved. V was shortened by 2 bases and J by 2 bases, with 9 bases between the two germline ends. Germline CDR1 reads SEHNR; CDR2 reads FQNEAQ (reference sequence). CDR3 length: 14 residues. CDR3 loop: CASSLPWLNTEAFF. The CDR3 bases are TGTGCCAGCAGCTTACCATGGTTAAACACTGAAGCTTTCTTT. Complete variable domain (other parts from reference TRBV7-9 and TRBJ1-1): DTGVSQNPRHKITKRGQNVTFRCDPISEHNRLYWYRQTLGQGPEFLTYFQNEAQLEKSRLLSDRFSAERPKGSFSTLEIQRTEQGDSAMYLCASSLPWLNTEAFFGQGTRLTVV.

This sequence joins TRBV10-1 and TRBJ2-3; D may be TRBD1 or TRBD2 (5 bases each). CDR3 length: 14 residues. Deletions cut 4 bases from V and 1 base from J, with 9 bases between. Germline loops: CDR1 WNHNN, CDR2 SYGVQD (reference sequence). DNA for the CDR3: TGCGCCAGCAGTGCCCGGGACGGCACAGATACGCAGTATTTT. Residues: CASSARDGTDTQYF.

This clonotype was detected many times. The chain carries TRBV5-4 and TRBJ1-2, with D unclear. Germline CDR1 reads SGHNT; CDR2 reads YYREEE (reference sequence). The CDR3 consists of 14 residues. V gave up 4 bases and J gave up 4 bases, with 14 bases separating them. The CDR3 is CASSPKMELYGYTF. In nucleotides, the CDR3 is TGTGCCAGCAGCCCGAAGATGGAGCTCTATGGCTACACCTTC.